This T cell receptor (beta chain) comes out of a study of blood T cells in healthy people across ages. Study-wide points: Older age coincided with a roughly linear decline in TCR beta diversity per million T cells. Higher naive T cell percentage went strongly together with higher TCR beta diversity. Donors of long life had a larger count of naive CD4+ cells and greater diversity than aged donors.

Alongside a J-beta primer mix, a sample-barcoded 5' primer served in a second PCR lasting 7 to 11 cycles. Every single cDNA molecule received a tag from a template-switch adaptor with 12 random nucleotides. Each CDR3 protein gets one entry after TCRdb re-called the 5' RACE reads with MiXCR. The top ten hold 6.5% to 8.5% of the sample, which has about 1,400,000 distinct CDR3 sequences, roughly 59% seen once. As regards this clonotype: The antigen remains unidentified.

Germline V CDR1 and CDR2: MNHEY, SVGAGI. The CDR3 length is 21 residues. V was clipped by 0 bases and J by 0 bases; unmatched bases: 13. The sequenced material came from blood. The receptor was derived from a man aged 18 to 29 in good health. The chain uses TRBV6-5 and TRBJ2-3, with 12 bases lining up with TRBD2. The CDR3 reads CASSYSTRLAGVPPSTDTQYF. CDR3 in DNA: TGTGCCAGCAGTTACTCGACGAGACTAGCGGGGGTCCCACCTAGCACAGATACGCAGTATTTT.